This T cell receptor beta chain was captured by sequencing in a study of cytomegalovirus exposure and HLA in healthy donors. General study points: CMV antigen specificity of three CMV-associated chains was confirmed in vitro. Cytomegalovirus-associated status was assigned to roughly 160 TCR beta chains.

Points on this clone: Its target is unknown.

The CDR3 extends over 12 amino acids. The germline V and J ends were trimmed by 6 bases and 4 bases, with 9 bases remaining between them. Germline V gene sequence: CDR1 MDHEN, CDR2 SYDVKM. Generated by immunoSEQ multiplex PCR, the TCRdb table keeps only in-frame clones and is missing some. Of hundreds of thousands of clones listed, 75% to 90% are singletons. This chain connects TRBV28 to TRBJ1-2; TRBD1 is a possible D gene (5 bases). The receptor comes from a woman in her late teens or twenties in good health and CMV-seronegative. Sequenced sample: PBMCs. CDR3 in amino acids: CASSLRGYGYTF. In nucleotides, the CDR3 is TGTGCCAGCAGCCTTAGGGGCTATGGCTACACCTTC.